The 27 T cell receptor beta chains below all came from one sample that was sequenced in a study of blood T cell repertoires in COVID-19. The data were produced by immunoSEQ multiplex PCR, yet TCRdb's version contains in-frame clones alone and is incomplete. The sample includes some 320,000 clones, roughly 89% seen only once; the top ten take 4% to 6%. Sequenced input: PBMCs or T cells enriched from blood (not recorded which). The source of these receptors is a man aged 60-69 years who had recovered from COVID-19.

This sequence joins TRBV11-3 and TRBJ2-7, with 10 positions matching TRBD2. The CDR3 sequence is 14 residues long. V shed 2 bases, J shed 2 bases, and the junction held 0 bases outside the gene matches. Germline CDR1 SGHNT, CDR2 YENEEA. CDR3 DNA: TGTGCCAGCAGCTTAACTAGCGGGACCTACGAGCAGTACTTC. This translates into CASSLTSGTYEQYF.

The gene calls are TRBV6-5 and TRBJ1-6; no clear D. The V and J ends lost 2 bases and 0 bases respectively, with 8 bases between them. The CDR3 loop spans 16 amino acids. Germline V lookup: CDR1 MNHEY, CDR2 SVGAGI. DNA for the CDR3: TGTGCCAGCAGTTACGCGGAGAGCTCCTATAATTCACCCCTCCACTTT. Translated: CASSYAESSYNSPLHF.

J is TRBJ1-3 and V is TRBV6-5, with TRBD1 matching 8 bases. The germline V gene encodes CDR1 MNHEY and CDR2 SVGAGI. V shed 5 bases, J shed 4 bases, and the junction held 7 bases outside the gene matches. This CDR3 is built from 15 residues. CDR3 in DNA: TGTGCCAGCAGTACCCAGGGGGCGGTAGGAAACACCATATATTTT. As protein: CASSTQGAVGNTIYF.

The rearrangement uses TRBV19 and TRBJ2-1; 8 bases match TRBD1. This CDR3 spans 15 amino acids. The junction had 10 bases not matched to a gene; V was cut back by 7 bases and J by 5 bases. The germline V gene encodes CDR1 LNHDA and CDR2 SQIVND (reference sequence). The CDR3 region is CASTHRTGRNNEQFF. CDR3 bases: TGTGCCAGTACCCACCGGACAGGGCGGAACAATGAGCAGTTCTTC.

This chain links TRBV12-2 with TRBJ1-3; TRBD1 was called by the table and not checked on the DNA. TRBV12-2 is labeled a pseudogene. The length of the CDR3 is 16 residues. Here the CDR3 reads CASRLARWQEGNTIYF. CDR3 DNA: TGTGCAAGTCGCTTAGCCCGGTGGCAGGAAGGAAACACCATATATTTT.

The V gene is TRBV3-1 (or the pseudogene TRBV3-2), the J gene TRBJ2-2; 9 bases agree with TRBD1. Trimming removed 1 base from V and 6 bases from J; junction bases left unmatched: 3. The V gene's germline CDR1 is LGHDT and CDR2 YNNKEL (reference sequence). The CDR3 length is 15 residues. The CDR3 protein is CASSQGGTGSGELFF. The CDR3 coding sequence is TGTGCCAGCAGCCAAGGAGGGACAGGGTCCGGGGAGCTGTTTTTT.

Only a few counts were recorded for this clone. The CDR3 sequence: CAISEEQYSGNTIYF. CDR3 bases: TGTGCCATCAGTGAGGAACAGTACTCTGGAAACACCATATATTTT. The genes are TRBV10-3 and TRBJ1-3; D unclear. Germline loops: CDR1 ENHRY, CDR2 SYGVKD. With 2 bases removed from V and 0 bases from J, the gap between germline ends came to 8 bases. The CDR3 extends over 15 amino acids.

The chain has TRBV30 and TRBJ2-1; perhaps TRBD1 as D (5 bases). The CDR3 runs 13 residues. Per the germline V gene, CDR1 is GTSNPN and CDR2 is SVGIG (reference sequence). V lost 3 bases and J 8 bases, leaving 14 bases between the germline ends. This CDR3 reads CAWRAGQLDEQFF. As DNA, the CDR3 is TGTGCCTGGAGAGCAGGGCAGTTGGATGAGCAGTTCTTC. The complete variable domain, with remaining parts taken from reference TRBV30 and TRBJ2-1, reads SQTIHQWPATLVQPVGSPLSLECTVEGTSNPNLYWYRQAAGRGLQLLFYSVGIGQISSEVPQNLSASRPQDRQFILSSKKLLLSDSGFYLCAWRAGQLDEQFFGPGTRLTVL.

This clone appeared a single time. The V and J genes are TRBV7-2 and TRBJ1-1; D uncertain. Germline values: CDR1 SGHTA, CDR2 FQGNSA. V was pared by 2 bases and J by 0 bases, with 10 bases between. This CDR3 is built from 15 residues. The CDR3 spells CASSLFGGVNTEAFF. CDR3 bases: TGTGCCAGCAGCTTATTCGGTGGAGTGAACACTGAAGCTTTCTTT.

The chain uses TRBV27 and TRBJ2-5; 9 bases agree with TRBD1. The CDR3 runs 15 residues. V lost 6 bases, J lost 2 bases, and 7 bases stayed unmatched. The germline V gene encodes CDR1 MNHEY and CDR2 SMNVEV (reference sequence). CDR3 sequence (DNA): TGTGCCAGCAGATACCTGGGACAGGGACAAGAGACCCAGTACTTC. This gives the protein CASRYLGQGQETQYF.

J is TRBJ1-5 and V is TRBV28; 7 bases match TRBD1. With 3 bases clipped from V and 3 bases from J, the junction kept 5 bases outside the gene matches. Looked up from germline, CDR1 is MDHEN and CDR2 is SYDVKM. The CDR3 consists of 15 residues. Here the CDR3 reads CASSFGGTANQPQHF. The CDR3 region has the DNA TGTGCCAGCAGTTTTGGCGGGACAGCCAATCAGCCCCAGCATTTT. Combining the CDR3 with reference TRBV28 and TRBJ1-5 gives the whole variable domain DVKVTQSSRYLVKRTGEKVFLECVQDMDHENMFWYRQDPGLGLRLIYFSYDVKMKEKGDIPEGYSVSREKKERFSLILESASTNQTSMYLCASSFGGTANQPQHFGDGTRLSIL.

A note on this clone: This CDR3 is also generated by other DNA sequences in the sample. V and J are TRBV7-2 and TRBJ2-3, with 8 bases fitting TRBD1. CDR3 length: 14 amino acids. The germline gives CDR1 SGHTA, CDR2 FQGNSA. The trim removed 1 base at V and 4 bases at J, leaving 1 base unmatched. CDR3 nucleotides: TGTGCCAGCAGCTTAGTACAGGGGGCAGATACGCAGTATTTT. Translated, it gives CASSLVQGADTQYF.

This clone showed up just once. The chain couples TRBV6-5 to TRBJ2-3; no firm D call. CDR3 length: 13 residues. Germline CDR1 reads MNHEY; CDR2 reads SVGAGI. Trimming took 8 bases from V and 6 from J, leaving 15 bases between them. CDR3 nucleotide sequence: TGTGCCAGCCCTATCACCCCCGGGGATACGCAGTATTTT. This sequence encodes CASPITPGDTQYF.

CDR3 nucleotide sequence: TGCGCCAGCAGCCAAAGCGGGACTAGCGGTGGGGCAGATACGCAGTATTTT. It translates to CASSQSGTSGGADTQYF. The chain joins TRBV4-1 to TRBJ2-3; 11 nucleotides line up with TRBD2. Germline lookup yields CDR1 MGHRA and CDR2 YSYEKL. The CDR3 extends over 17 amino acids. With V trimmed by 2 bases and J by 4 bases, 8 bases remained unmatched.

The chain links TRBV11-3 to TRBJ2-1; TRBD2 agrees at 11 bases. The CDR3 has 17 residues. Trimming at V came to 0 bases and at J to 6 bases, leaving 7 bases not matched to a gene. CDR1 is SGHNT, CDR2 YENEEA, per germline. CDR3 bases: TGTGCCAGCAGCTTAGATATAGCGGGAGGGACGTCCAATGAGCAGTTCTTC. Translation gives CASSLDIAGGTSNEQFF. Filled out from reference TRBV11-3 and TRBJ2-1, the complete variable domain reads EAGVVQSPRYKIIEKKQPVAFWCNPISGHNTLYWYLQNLGQGPELLIRYENEEAVDDSQLPKDRFSAERLKGVDSTLKIQPAELGDSAVYLCASSLDIAGGTSNEQFFGPGTRLTVL.

CDR3 in DNA: TGTGCCAGCAGCTTAGTGGGGGCAGAAAGCTATGGCTACACCTTC. This translates into CASSLVGAESYGYTF. The chain employs TRBV7-8 and TRBJ1-2; perhaps TRBD1 as D (6 bases). Per the germline V gene, CDR1 is SGHVS and CDR2 is FQNEAQ. V lost 1 base and J lost 4, with 13 bases in between. CDR3 length equals 15 residues.

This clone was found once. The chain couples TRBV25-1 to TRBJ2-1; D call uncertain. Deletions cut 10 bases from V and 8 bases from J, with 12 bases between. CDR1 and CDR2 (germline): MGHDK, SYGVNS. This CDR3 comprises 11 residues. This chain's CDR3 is CATLSLDEQFF. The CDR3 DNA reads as TGTGCCACGCTTAGCCTTGATGAGCAGTTCTTC.

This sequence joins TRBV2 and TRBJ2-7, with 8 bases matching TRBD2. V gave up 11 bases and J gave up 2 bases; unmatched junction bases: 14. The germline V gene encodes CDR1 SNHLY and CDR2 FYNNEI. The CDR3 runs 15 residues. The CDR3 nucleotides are TGTGCCGCGGGGGAAGGGGCGGGAGGAACCTACGAGCAGTACTTC. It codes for CAAGEGAGGTYEQYF. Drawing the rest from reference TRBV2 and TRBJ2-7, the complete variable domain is EPEVTQTPSHQVTQMGQEVILRCVPISNHLYFYWYRQILGQKVEFLVSFYNNEISEKSEIFDDQFSVERPDGSNFTLKIRSTKLEDSAMYFCAAGEGAGGTYEQYFGPGTRLTVT.

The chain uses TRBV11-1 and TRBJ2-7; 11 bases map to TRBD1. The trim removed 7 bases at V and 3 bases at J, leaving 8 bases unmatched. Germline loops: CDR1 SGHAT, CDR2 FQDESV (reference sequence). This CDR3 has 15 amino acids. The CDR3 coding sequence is TGTGCCAGCACCGAGGGACAGGGGGTGGTCTACGAGCAGTACTTC. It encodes CASTEGQGVVYEQYF.

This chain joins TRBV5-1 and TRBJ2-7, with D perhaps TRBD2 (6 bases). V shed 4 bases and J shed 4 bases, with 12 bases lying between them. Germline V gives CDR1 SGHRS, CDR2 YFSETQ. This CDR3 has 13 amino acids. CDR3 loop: CASSLGAGYEQYF. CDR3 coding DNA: TGCGCCAGCAGCCTGGGCGCGGGATACGAGCAGTACTTC.

The CDR3 is CAISPTRGETQYF. CDR3 sequence (DNA): TGTGCCATCAGTCCGACCAGGGGGGAGACCCAGTACTTC. The chain recombines TRBV10-3 with TRBJ2-5; 7 positions agree with TRBD1. V gave up 5 bases and J gave up 5 bases; unmatched junction bases: 5. Germline CDR1 reads ENHRY; CDR2 reads SYGVKD. This CDR3 is 13 amino acids long.

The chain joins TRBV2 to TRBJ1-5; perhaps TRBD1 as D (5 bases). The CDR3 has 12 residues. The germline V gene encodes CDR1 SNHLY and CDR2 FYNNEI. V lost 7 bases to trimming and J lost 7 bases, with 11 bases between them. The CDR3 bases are TGTGCCAGCAAAAGGGGCGGCCAGCCCCAGCATTTT. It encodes CASKRGGQPQHF.

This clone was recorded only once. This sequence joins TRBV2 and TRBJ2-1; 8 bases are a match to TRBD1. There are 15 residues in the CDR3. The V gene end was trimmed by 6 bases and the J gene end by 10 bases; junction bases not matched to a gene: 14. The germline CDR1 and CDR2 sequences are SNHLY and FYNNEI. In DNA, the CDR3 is TGTGCCAGCAGGAAAGACAGGGGCGGGCGAGGAGAGCAGTTCTTC. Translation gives CASRKDRGGRGEQFF.

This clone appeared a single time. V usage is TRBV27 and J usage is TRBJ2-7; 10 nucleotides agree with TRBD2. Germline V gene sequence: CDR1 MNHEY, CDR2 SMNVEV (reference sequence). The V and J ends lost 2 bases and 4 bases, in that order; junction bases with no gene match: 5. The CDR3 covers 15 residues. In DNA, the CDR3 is TGTGCCAGCAGTTTAAACCCGGGACTAGCGTACGAGCAGTACTTC. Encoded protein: CASSLNPGLAYEQYF.

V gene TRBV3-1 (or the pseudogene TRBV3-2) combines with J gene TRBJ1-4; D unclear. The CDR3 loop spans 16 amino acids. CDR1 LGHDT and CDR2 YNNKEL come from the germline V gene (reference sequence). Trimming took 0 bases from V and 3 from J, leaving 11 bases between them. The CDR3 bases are TGTGCCAGCAGCCAAGATCGGGCAGCGGCTAATGAAAAACTGTTTTTT. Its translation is CASSQDRAAANEKLFF.

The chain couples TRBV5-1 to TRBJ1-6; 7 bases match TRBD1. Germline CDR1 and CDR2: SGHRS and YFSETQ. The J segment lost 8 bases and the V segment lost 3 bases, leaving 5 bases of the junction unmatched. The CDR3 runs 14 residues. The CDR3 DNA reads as TGCGCCAGCAGCTCCAGAACAGGGGATTCACCCCTCCACTTT. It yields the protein CASSSRTGDSPLHF.

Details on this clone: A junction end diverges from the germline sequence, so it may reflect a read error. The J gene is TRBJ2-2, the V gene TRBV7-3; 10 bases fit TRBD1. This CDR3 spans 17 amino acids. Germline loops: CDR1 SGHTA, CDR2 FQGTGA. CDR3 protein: CASSVTGTGANTGELFF. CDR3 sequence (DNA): TGTGCCAGCAGCGTAACCGGGACAGGGGCGAACACCGGGGAGCTGTTTTTT.